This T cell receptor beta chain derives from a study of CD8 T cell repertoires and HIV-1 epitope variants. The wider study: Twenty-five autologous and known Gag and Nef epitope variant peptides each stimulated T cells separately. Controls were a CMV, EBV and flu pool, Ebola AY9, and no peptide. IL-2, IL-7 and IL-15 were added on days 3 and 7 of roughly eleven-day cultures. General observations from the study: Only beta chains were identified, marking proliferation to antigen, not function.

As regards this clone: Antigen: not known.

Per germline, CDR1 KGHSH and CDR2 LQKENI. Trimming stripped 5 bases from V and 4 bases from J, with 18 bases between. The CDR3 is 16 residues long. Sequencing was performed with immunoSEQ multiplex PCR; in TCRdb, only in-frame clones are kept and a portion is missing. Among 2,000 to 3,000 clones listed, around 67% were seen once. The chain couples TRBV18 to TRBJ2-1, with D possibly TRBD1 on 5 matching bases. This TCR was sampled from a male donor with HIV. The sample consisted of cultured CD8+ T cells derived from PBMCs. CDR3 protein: CASSSGPDTIYNEQFF. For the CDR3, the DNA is TGTGCCAGCTCATCGGGCCCGGACACCATATACAATGAGCAGTTCTTC.